This is a list of T cell receptor beta chains from one sample in a study of beta chain features in type 1 diabetes. Clones were read by immunoSEQ multiplex PCR, and TCRdb kept only the in-frame ones, dropping some. The data contain a few hundred thousand clones, approximately 16% of them seen just once; the ten biggest clones take up 0.015% to 0.017%. What was sequenced was naive CD4+ T cells from blood. These TCRs come from a man between 18 and 29 years old with type 1 diabetes. Both conserved end residues are part of each CDR3. The D gene is left open where the match is weak. Clone sizes are given selectively: once, few, many, or a class where the clone is expanded.

clone_size: few
d_call: -
j_call: TRBJ2-1
v_call: TRBV7-9
cdr3_aa: CASSLVGGNEQFF
cdr3_nt: TGTGCCAGCAGCTTAGTGGGGGGCAATGAGCAGTTCTTC

clone_size: -
d_call: -
j_call: TRBJ1-2
v_call: TRBV20-1
cdr3_aa: CSARGGTPDSF
cdr3_nt: TGCAGTGCTAGAGGAGGGACACCAGATTCCTTC

clone_size: few
d_call: -
j_call: TRBJ1-5
v_call: TRBV29-1
cdr3_aa: CSVEDSRNQPQHF
cdr3_nt: TGCAGCGTTGAAGACAGTCGCAATCAGCCCCAGCATTTT

clone_size: -
d_call: -
j_call: TRBJ2-3
v_call: TRBV9
cdr3_aa: CASSVLTDTQYF
cdr3_nt: TGTGCCAGCAGCGTATTGACTGATACGCAGTATTTT

clone_size: few
d_call: -
j_call: TRBJ1-4
v_call: TRBV5-4
cdr3_aa: CASSQVEGGKLFF
cdr3_nt: TGTGCCAGCAGCCAGGTTGAGGGAGGGAAACTGTTTTTT

clone_size: few
d_call: -
j_call: TRBJ1-1
v_call: TRBV11-2
cdr3_aa: CATEGTRRAGAFF
cdr3_nt: TGTGCCACCGAGGGAACACGGCGGGCGGGAGCTTTCTTT

clone_size: -
d_call: TRBD2
j_call: TRBJ2-1
v_call: TRBV7-7
cdr3_aa: CASSSSSGGNEQFF
cdr3_nt: TGTGCCAGCAGCTCTTCTAGCGGCGGGAATGAGCAGTTCTTC

clone_size: -
d_call: TRBD2
j_call: TRBJ2-7
v_call: TRBV19
cdr3_aa: CASSSQTGGEQYF
cdr3_nt: TGTGCCAGTAGTAGCCAAACGGGAGGCGAGCAGTACTTC

clone_size: few
d_call: TRBD2
j_call: TRBJ2-1
v_call: TRBV4-3
cdr3_aa: CASSQVLLAGGDNEQFF
cdr3_nt: TGCGCCAGCAGCCAAGTCCTACTAGCGGGGGGGGACAATGAGCAGTTCTTC

clone_size: few
d_call: TRBD2
j_call: TRBJ2-5
v_call: TRBV5-1
cdr3_aa: CASSLEVGGAQETQYF
cdr3_nt: TGCGCCAGCAGCTTGGAAGTCGGGGGGGCGCAAGAGACCCAGTACTTC

clone_size: -
d_call: -
j_call: TRBJ2-3
v_call: TRBV4-1
cdr3_aa: CASSQDRPGTLADTQYF
cdr3_nt: TGCGCCAGCAGCCAAGATAGGCCGGGTACACTTGCAGATACGCAGTATTTT

clone_size: few
d_call: -
j_call: TRBJ1-2
v_call: TRBV5-1
cdr3_aa: CASSLQFPLNYGYTF
cdr3_nt: TGCGCCAGCAGCTTGCAGTTCCCCTTGAACTATGGCTACACCTTC

clone_size: few
d_call: TRBD1
j_call: TRBJ1-2
v_call: TRBV11-2
cdr3_aa: CASSSHQGAGYGYTF
cdr3_nt: TGTGCCAGCAGTTCCCATCAGGGGGCCGGCTATGGCTACACCTTC

clone_size: -
d_call: -
j_call: TRBJ2-7
v_call: TRBV7-9
cdr3_aa: CASSSFYEQYF
cdr3_nt: TGTGCCAGCAGCTCCTTCTACGAGCAGTACTTC

clone_size: few
d_call: TRBD2
j_call: TRBJ2-7
v_call: TRBV4-2
cdr3_aa: CASSQNLAGGPYEQYF
cdr3_nt: TGTGCCAGCAGCCAAAATCTAGCGGGAGGGCCGTACGAGCAGTACTTC

clone_size: few
d_call: TRBD2
j_call: TRBJ2-7
v_call: TRBV5-1
cdr3_aa: CASSGGTSGSYEQYF
cdr3_nt: TGCGCCAGCAGCGGAGGGACTAGCGGATCCTACGAGCAGTACTTC

clone_size: -
d_call: -
j_call: TRBJ1-1
v_call: TRBV5-1
cdr3_aa: CASSFWESTEAFF
cdr3_nt: TGCGCCAGCAGCTTTTGGGAGAGCACTGAAGCTTTCTTT

clone_size: -
d_call: TRBD1
j_call: TRBJ1-2
v_call: TRBV5-6
cdr3_aa: CASSLTTGGFGYTF
cdr3_nt: TGTGCCAGCAGCCTCACGACAGGGGGATTTGGCTACACCTTC

clone_size: -
d_call: -
j_call: TRBJ1-5
v_call: TRBV4-2
cdr3_aa: CASSQYRQSNQPQHF
cdr3_nt: TGTGCCAGCAGCCAATATCGACAGTCCAATCAGCCCCAGCATTTT